The clone carrying this T cell receptor (beta chain) was seen a few times. Its specificity is not known. This may come from a read error, since a much larger clone is one base off. The sample belongs to a study of breast tumors, draining lymph nodes, adjacent tissues. Study results and limitations: Luminal-like breast cancer showed significantly higher tumor–nontumor repertoire similarity than basal-like.

V shed 3 bases, J shed 7 bases, and the junction held 7 bases outside the gene matches. This CDR3 spans 16 amino acids. Breast cancer patients provided tissue from their axillary draining lymph nodes. Each CDR3 protein gets one entry after TCRdb re-called the multiplex PCR reads with MiXCR. This sample has over 200,000 distinct CDR3 sequences, with less than 45% found just once. The receptor was isolated from a female donor with breast cancer. Some clones in this sample may be carry-over from other donors' samples. The V and J genes are TRBV12-3 or TRBV12-4 and TRBJ2-1; 12 positions match TRBD2. The sequenced sample consisted of axillary lymph node tissue. The CDR3 region is CASSFGGLAGNNEQFF. The CDR3 coding sequence is TGTGCCAGCAGTTTCGGTGGACTAGCGGGGAATAATGAGCAGTTCTTC.